This T cell receptor (beta chain) comes out of a study of control samples from healthy donors and cancer patients (dated by TCRdb to about 2020). Only a few counts were recorded for this clone. This receptor's antigen is unknown. There are no base qualities to consult, and no much larger clone falls within one base. The method behind the library was the immunoSEQ multiplex PCR assay. TCRdb's version of the immuneACCESS table is confined to in-frame rearrangements and falls short of the full clone set. An unresolved V gene accounts for under half of the shortfall where checked; the remainder is of unknown origin. Across this sample there are 25,000 to 30,000 clones, with around nine tenths seen only once. About 3.6% of the sample rests with the top ten. Trimmed from V: 5 bases; trimmed from J: 2 bases; junction bases lacking a gene match: 4. Per the germline V gene, SGHVS is the CDR1 and FQNEAQ is the CDR2. Spanning cysteine to phenylalanine, the CDR3 consists of 15 amino acids. Only the CDR3 part of the read is kept: 45 bases, read in frame from the first base.

Recombination connected TRBV7-8 to TRBJ2-5, and TRBD2 aligns with 11 junction nucleotides. This receptor was identified in a female donor with melanoma. Sequenced input: formalin-fixed, paraffin-embedded tissue. The CDR3 reads CASSPGLAAQETQYF. The sequenced DNA: TGTGCCAGCAGCCCGGGACTAGCGGCGCAAGAGACCCAGTACTTC.